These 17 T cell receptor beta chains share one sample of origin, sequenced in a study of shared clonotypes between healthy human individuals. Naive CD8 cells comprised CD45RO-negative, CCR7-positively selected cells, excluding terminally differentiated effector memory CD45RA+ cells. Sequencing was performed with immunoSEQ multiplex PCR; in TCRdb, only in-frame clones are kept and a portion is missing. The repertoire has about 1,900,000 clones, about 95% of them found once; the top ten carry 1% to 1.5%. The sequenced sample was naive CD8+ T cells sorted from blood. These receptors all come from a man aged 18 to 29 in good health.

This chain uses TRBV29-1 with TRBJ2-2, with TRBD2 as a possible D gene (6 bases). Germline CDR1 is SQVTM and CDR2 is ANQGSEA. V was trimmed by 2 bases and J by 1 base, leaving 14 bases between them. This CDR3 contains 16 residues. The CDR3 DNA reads TGCAGCGTTGAACAAGTTATGGGAGGGAACACCGGGGAGCTGTTTTTT. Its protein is CSVEQVMGGNTGELFF.

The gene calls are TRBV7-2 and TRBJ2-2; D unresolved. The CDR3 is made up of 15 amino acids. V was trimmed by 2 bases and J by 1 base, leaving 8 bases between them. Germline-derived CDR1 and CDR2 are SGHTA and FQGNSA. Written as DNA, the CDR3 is TGTGCCAGCAGCTTAACCCGTCAGAACACCGGGGAGCTGTTTTTT. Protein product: CASSLTRQNTGELFF.

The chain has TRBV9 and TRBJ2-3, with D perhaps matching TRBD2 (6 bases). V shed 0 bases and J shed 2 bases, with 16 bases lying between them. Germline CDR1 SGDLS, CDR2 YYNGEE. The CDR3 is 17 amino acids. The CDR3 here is CASSVGYGGITTDTQYF. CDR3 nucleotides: TGTGCCAGCAGCGTAGGTTACGGCGGGATTACCACAGATACGCAGTATTTT. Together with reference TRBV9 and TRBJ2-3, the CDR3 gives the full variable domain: DSGVTQTPKHLITATGQRVTLRCSPRSGDLSVYWYQQSLDQGLQFLIQYYNGEERAKGNILERFSAQQFPDLHSELNLSSLELGDSALYFCASSVGYGGITTDTQYFGPGTRLTVL.

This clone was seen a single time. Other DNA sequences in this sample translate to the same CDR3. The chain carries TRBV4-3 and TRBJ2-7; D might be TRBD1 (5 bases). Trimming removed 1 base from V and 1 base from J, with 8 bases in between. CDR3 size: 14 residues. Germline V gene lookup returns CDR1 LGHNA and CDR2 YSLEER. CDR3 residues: CASSQVAGSYEQYF. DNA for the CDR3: TGCGCCAGCAGCCAAGTAGCAGGGTCCTACGAGCAGTACTTC.

The CDR3 reads CASSLLNGVSGSYEQYF. For the CDR3, the DNA is TGTGCCAGCAGCCTCCTCAACGGGGTTAGCGGGAGCTACGAGCAGTACTTC. The J gene is TRBJ2-7, the V gene TRBV27; 9 nucleotides match TRBD2. Trimming took 6 bases from V and 3 from J; bases not matched to a gene: 15. Germline V lookup: CDR1 MNHEY, CDR2 SMNVEV (reference sequence). This CDR3 has 17 residues.

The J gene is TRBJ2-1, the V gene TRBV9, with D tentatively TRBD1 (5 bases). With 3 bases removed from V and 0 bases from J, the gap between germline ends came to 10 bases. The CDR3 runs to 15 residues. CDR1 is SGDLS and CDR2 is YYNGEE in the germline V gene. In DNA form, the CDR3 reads TGTGCCAGCAGCGCCGACAGTAACTCCTACAATGAGCAGTTCTTC. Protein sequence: CASSADSNSYNEQFF.

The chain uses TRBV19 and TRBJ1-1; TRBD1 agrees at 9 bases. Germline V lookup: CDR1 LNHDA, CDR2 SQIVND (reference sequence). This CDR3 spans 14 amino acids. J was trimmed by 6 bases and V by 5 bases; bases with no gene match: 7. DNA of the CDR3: TGTGCCAGTAGTGCCAAAACAGGGGGCCCTGAAGCTTTCTTT. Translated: CASSAKTGGPEAFF.

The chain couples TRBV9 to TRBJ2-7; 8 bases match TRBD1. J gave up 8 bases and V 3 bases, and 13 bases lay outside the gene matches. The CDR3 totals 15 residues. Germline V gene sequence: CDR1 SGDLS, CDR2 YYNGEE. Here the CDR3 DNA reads TGTGCCAGCAGCGCTTCCGGGACAGGCCCCTCACAGCAGTACTTC. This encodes CASSASGTGPSQQYF.

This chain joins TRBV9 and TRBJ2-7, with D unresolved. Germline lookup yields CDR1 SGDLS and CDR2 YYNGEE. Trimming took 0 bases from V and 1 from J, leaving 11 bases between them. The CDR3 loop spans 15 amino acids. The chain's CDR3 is CASSVAGHLSYEQYF. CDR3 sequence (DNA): TGTGCCAGCAGCGTAGCTGGGCACCTATCCTACGAGCAGTACTTC.

For the CDR3, the DNA is TGCGCCAGCAGTGACAGCGGCCCGACCCAAGACGAGCAGTACTTC. It codes for CASSDSGPTQDEQYF. V is TRBV10-1 and J is TRBJ2-7; possibly TRBD2 for D (5 bases). The germline gives CDR1 WNHNN, CDR2 SYGVQD (reference sequence). The length of the CDR3 is 15 residues. The V gene lost 3 bases and the J gene lost 5 bases, with 17 bases spanning the gap.

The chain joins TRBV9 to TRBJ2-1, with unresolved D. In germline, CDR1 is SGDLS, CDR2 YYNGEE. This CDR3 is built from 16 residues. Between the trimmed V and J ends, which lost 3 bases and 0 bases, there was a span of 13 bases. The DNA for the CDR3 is TGTGCCAGCAGCGAAAAGACAAGGAGCTCCTACAATGAGCAGTTCTTC. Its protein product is CASSEKTRSSYNEQFF.

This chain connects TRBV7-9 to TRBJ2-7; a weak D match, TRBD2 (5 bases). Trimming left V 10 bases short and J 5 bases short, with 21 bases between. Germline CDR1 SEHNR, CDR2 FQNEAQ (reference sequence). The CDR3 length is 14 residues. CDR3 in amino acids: CATDGERAIDEQYF. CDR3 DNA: TGTGCCACCGACGGAGAGAGGGCAATCGACGAGCAGTACTTC.

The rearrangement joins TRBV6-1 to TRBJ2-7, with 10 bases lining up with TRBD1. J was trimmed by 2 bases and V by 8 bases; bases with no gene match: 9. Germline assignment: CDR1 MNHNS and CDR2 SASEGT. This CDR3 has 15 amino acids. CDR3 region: CASGDRGRATYEQYF. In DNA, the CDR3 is TGTGCCAGCGGGGACAGGGGCCGCGCTACCTACGAGCAGTACTTC.

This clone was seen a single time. CDR3 sequence (DNA): TGTGCCAGTAGCCCTAGCGGAAACTCCTACGAGCAGTACTTC. Its protein product is CASSPSGNSYEQYF. This sequence joins TRBV19 and TRBJ2-7, with 7 bases fitting TRBD2. The germline V gene encodes CDR1 LNHDA and CDR2 SQIVND (reference sequence). The J segment lost 0 bases and the V segment lost 6 bases, leaving 5 bases of the junction unmatched. This CDR3 has 14 residues.

Written as DNA, the CDR3 is TGCGCCAGCAGCGACCTCGGACAGGGGGCCAGAGAGACCCAGTACTTC. Protein: CASSDLGQGARETQYF. The chain is built from TRBV4-1 and TRBJ2-5; 11 nucleotides agree with TRBD1. After removal of 5 bases from V and 4 bases from J, the junction contained 9 bases not matched to a gene. Germline V gene sequence: CDR1 MGHRA, CDR2 YSYEKL. This CDR3 comprises 16 residues.

CDR3 protein: CASSPNSGTGSFYGYTF. The DNA of the CDR3 is TGTGCCAGCAGTCCGAATTCCGGGACAGGGTCTTTTTATGGCTACACCTTC. This chain uses TRBV27 with TRBJ1-2, with 9 bases fitting TRBD1. There are 17 residues in the CDR3. V lost 5 bases and J lost 5; bases outside the gene matches: 15. The V gene's germline CDR1 is MNHEY and CDR2 SMNVEV (reference sequence).

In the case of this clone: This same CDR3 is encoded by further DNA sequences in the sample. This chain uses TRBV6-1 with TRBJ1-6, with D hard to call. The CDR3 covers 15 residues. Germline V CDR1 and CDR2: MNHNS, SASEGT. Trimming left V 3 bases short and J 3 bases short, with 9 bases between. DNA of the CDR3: TGTGCCAGCAGTGAGGCACGGTACTATAATTCACCCCTCCACTTT. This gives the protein CASSEARYYNSPLHF.